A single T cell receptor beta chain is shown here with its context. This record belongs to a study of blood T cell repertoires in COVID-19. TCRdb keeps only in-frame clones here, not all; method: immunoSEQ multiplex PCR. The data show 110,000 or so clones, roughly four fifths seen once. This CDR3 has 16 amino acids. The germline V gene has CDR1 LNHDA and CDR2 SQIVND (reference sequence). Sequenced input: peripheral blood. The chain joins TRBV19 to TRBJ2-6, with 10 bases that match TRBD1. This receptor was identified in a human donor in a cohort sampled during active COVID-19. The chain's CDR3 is CAVGGQGRSGANVLTF. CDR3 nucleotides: TGTGCAGTAGGGGGACAGGGGCGCTCTGGGGCCAACGTCCTGACTTTC.